The rows below give T cell receptor beta chains drawn from one sample of a study of response to subunit inactivated influenza vaccine. Using its own MiXCR run on the RT-PCR reads, TCRdb lists one record per CDR3 protein. This table holds about 620,000 distinct CDR3 sequences, approximately 10% found once. The same data also contributed to another study, on T cells expressing NK-cell markers.

Specimen: PBMCs from blood, collected on the day of vaccination. These receptors were taken from a man aged 50 to 59 who received an inactivated influenza vaccine. The CDR3 runs from the conserved cysteine through the conserved F or W. Each record gives: J gene, clone size, D gene, V gene, CDR3 protein, CDR3 DNA. D genes are given only for firm matches. Not every row has a clone size; where given, it reads once, few, many or a size class.

J gene: TRBJ1-6; clone size: few; D gene: NA; V gene: TRBV4-1; CDR3 protein: CASSDQGGSPLHF; CDR3 DNA: TGCGCCAGCAGCGACCAGGGCGGTTCACCCCTCCACTTT
J gene: TRBJ1-5; clone size: many; D gene: TRBD1; V gene: TRBV12-3/TRBV12-4; CDR3 protein: CASTPGGGQPQHF; CDR3 DNA: TGTGCCAGCACCCCAGGGGGCGGTCAGCCCCAGCATTTT
J gene: TRBJ2-7; clone size: NA; D gene: NA; V gene: TRBV2; CDR3 protein: CASTTSANYEQYF; CDR3 DNA: TGTGCCAGCACGACTAGTGCTAACTACGAGCAGTACTTC
J gene: TRBJ2-1; clone size: NA; D gene: TRBD2; V gene: TRBV11-2; CDR3 protein: CASEAGGPYEQFF; CDR3 DNA: TGTGCCAGCGAAGCGGGGGGGCCCTATGAGCAGTTCTTC
J gene: TRBJ1-1; clone size: NA; D gene: NA; V gene: TRBV6-5; CDR3 protein: CASSYRIPKGVRDTEAFF; CDR3 DNA: TGTGCCAGCAGTTACAGGATCCCAAAAGGGGTTCGGGACACTGAAGCTTTCTTT
J gene: TRBJ2-3; clone size: few; D gene: TRBD2; V gene: TRBV3-1; CDR3 protein: CASSQAPGLAGTTTQYF; CDR3 DNA: TGTGCCAGCAGCCAAGCACCGGGACTAGCGGGAACGACTACGCAGTATTTT
J gene: TRBJ1-3; clone size: NA; D gene: NA; V gene: TRBV28; CDR3 protein: CASSSPHFGISGNTIYF; CDR3 DNA: TGTGCCAGCAGTTCTCCCCACTTTGGGATCTCTGGAAACACCATATATTTT
J gene: TRBJ1-2; clone size: few; D gene: NA; V gene: TRBV10-3; CDR3 protein: CAISDSSRGEGYTF; CDR3 DNA: TGTGCCATCAGTGATTCCTCAAGGGGGGAAGGCTACACCTTC
J gene: TRBJ1-1; clone size: few; D gene: NA; V gene: TRBV20-1; CDR3 protein: CSARDVRGSTEAFF; CDR3 DNA: TGCAGTGCTAGAGATGTAAGGGGAAGCACTGAAGCTTTCTTT
J gene: TRBJ2-5; clone size: NA; D gene: NA; V gene: TRBV12-3/TRBV12-4; CDR3 protein: CASSYSTGTPMGTQYF; CDR3 DNA: TGTGCCAGCAGTTACTCTACCGGGACACCTATGGGGACCCAGTACTTC
J gene: TRBJ2-5; clone size: many; D gene: NA; V gene: TRBV12-3/TRBV12-4; CDR3 protein: CASSSARRETQYF; CDR3 DNA: TGTGCCAGCAGTTCGGCCAGGCGGGAGACCCAGTACTTC
J gene: TRBJ1-5; clone size: few; D gene: NA; V gene: TRBV28; CDR3 protein: CASSTHSPNQPQHF; CDR3 DNA: TGTGCCAGCAGTACACATTCCCCAAATCAGCCCCAGCATTTT
J gene: TRBJ2-5; clone size: NA; D gene: TRBD1; V gene: TRBV6-5; CDR3 protein: CASSFLGQGEETQYF; CDR3 DNA: TGTGCCAGCAGTTTCTTGGGACAGGGTGAAGAGACCCAGTACTTC
J gene: TRBJ2-5; clone size: few; D gene: NA; V gene: TRBV20-1; CDR3 protein: CSARQGSGVETQYF; CDR3 DNA: TGCAGTGCTAGACAGGGTTCAGGTGTTGAGACCCAGTACTTC
J gene: TRBJ2-5; clone size: few; D gene: TRBD2; V gene: TRBV27; CDR3 protein: CASSLGTSGRGETQYF; CDR3 DNA: TGTGCCAGCAGTTTGGGGACTAGCGGGAGAGGAGAGACCCAGTACTTC
J gene: TRBJ2-5; clone size: NA; D gene: NA; V gene: TRBV25-1; CDR3 protein: CASTGYPETQYF; CDR3 DNA: TGTGCCAGCACGGGGTATCCGGAGACCCAGTACTTC
J gene: TRBJ2-4; clone size: NA; D gene: TRBD2; V gene: TRBV9; CDR3 protein: CASSVAAGVAKNIQYF; CDR3 DNA: TGTGCCAGCAGCGTAGCTGCGGGGGTCGCCAAAAACATTCAGTACTTC
J gene: TRBJ2-5; clone size: NA; D gene: TRBD2; V gene: TRBV7-9; CDR3 protein: CASSQVPGLAGQTQYF; CDR3 DNA: TGTGCCAGCAGCCAGGTCCCGGGACTAGCAGGACAGACCCAGTACTTC
J gene: TRBJ2-3; clone size: few; D gene: NA; V gene: TRBV15; CDR3 protein: CATSRSGTYADTQYF; CDR3 DNA: TGTGCCACCAGCAGATCCGGGACTTACGCAGATACGCAGTATTTT
J gene: TRBJ2-7; clone size: many; D gene: TRBD2; V gene: TRBV10-3; CDR3 protein: CAISGGSSEQYF; CDR3 DNA: TGTGCCATCAGCGGCGGGAGCAGCGAGCAGTACTTC
J gene: TRBJ2-2; clone size: many; D gene: TRBD2; V gene: TRBV27; CDR3 protein: CASSLRGRVGTGELFF; CDR3 DNA: TGTGCCAGCAGTTTACGTGGGAGGGTTGGCACCGGGGAGCTGTTTTTT
J gene: TRBJ1-5; clone size: NA; D gene: NA; V gene: TRBV6-2/TRBV6-3; CDR3 protein: CASRLPNQPQHF; CDR3 DNA: TGTGCCAGCAGGCTCCCCAATCAGCCCCAGCATTTT
J gene: TRBJ2-5; clone size: NA; D gene: NA; V gene: TRBV5-5; CDR3 protein: CASSSVSGGETQYF; CDR3 DNA: TGTGCCAGCAGCTCAGTTTCCGGGGGAGAGACCCAGTACTTC
J gene: TRBJ2-7; clone size: many; D gene: NA; V gene: TRBV11-2; CDR3 protein: CASSLVSRWVLPVYF; CDR3 DNA: TGTGCCAGCAGCTTAGTGAGTCGGTGGGTTCTACCGGTGTACTTC
J gene: TRBJ2-1; clone size: few; D gene: TRBD1; V gene: TRBV18; CDR3 protein: CASSLPGQGRAGGNGEQFF; CDR3 DNA: TGTGCCAGCTCACTACCGGGACAGGGACGCGCCGGAGGGAATGGTGAGCAGTTCTTC
J gene: TRBJ1-1; clone size: few; D gene: TRBD1; V gene: TRBV7-9; CDR3 protein: CASSLTIRDRNTEAFF; CDR3 DNA: TGTGCCAGCAGCCTCACGATCCGGGACAGGAACACTGAAGCTTTCTTT
J gene: TRBJ1-5; clone size: few; D gene: NA; V gene: TRBV6-6; CDR3 protein: CASSYGRDWTQHF; CDR3 DNA: TGTGCCAGCAGTTATGGACGGGATTGGACCCAGCATTTT
J gene: TRBJ2-3; clone size: NA; D gene: NA; V gene: TRBV7-2; CDR3 protein: CASSSRKVSAWDTQYF; CDR3 DNA: TGTGCCAGCAGCTCACGGAAGGTCTCCGCCTGGGATACGCAGTATTTT
J gene: TRBJ1-3; clone size: NA; D gene: NA; V gene: TRBV7-2; CDR3 protein: CASSLQGDGSTIYF; CDR3 DNA: TGTGCCAGCAGCTTACAGGGTGACGGAAGCACCATATATTTT
J gene: TRBJ2-2; clone size: many; D gene: NA; V gene: TRBV29-1; CDR3 protein: CSVEWAAYTGELFF; CDR3 DNA: TGCAGCGTTGAATGGGCAGCTTACACCGGGGAGCTGTTTTTT
J gene: TRBJ2-5; clone size: NA; D gene: TRBD2; V gene: TRBV5-1; CDR3 protein: CASSLNGLGLQETQYF; CDR3 DNA: TGCGCCAGCAGCTTGAACGGACTAGGCCTCCAAGAGACCCAGTACTTC
J gene: TRBJ1-3; clone size: NA; D gene: NA; V gene: TRBV4-3; CDR3 protein: CASSRRTGNTIYF; CDR3 DNA: TGCGCCAGCAGTCGAAGGACTGGAAACACCATATATTTT
J gene: TRBJ2-1; clone size: few; D gene: TRBD1; V gene: TRBV4-2; CDR3 protein: CASSQANRQGNEQFF; CDR3 DNA: TGTGCCAGCAGCCAAGCCAACCGACAGGGGAATGAGCAGTTCTTC
J gene: TRBJ2-1; clone size: few; D gene: TRBD1; V gene: TRBV7-2; CDR3 protein: CASTIYLGQGGDEQFF; CDR3 DNA: TGTGCCAGCACCATTTATCTGGGACAGGGGGGCGATGAGCAGTTCTTC
J gene: TRBJ2-7; clone size: NA; D gene: TRBD1; V gene: TRBV6-5; CDR3 protein: CASSYSTSGTGVGEQYF; CDR3 DNA: TGTGCCAGCAGTTACTCGACCTCCGGGACAGGGGTGGGCGAGCAGTACTTC
J gene: TRBJ2-5; clone size: NA; D gene: NA; V gene: TRBV20-1; CDR3 protein: CSVSAPQSETQYF; CDR3 DNA: TGCAGTGTTAGTGCCCCACAGTCGGAGACCCAGTACTTC
J gene: TRBJ1-3; clone size: few; D gene: NA; V gene: TRBV7-2; CDR3 protein: CASSSHAGNTIYF; CDR3 DNA: TGTGCCAGCAGCTCCCACGCAGGAAACACCATATATTTT
J gene: TRBJ2-7; clone size: NA; D gene: NA; V gene: TRBV24-1; CDR3 protein: CATSGGRAGEQYF; CDR3 DNA: TGTGCCACCAGTGGGGGCAGGGCCGGCGAGCAGTACTTC
J gene: TRBJ2-5; clone size: few; D gene: NA; V gene: TRBV29-1; CDR3 protein: CSVGAERETQYF; CDR3 DNA: TGCAGCGTTGGGGCTGAGAGAGAGACCCAGTACTTC
J gene: TRBJ2-5; clone size: NA; D gene: TRBD1; V gene: TRBV18; CDR3 protein: CASSLPPGQLVKTQYF; CDR3 DNA: TGTGCCAGCTCGCTACCTCCGGGACAGTTGGTAAAGACCCAGTACTTC
J gene: TRBJ2-3; clone size: NA; D gene: NA; V gene: TRBV24-1; CDR3 protein: CATSDFRLRGGGTDTQYF; CDR3 DNA: TGTGCCACCAGTGATTTTCGGTTGCGGGGAGGGGGAACAGATACGCAGTATTTT
J gene: TRBJ2-5; clone size: few; D gene: NA; V gene: TRBV30; CDR3 protein: CAWRSGETQYF; CDR3 DNA: TGTGCCTGGAGATCTGGGGAGACCCAGTACTTC
J gene: TRBJ2-5; clone size: NA; D gene: TRBD1; V gene: TRBV7-2; CDR3 protein: CASSSKTGEETQYF; CDR3 DNA: TGTGCCAGCAGCTCAAAAACAGGGGAAGAGACCCAGTACTTC
J gene: TRBJ2-5; clone size: few; D gene: NA; V gene: TRBV5-1; CDR3 protein: CASSLSLTGAETQYF; CDR3 DNA: TGCGCCAGCAGCTTGTCACTAACAGGTGCCGAGACCCAGTACTTC
J gene: TRBJ2-3; clone size: few; D gene: NA; V gene: TRBV5-1; CDR3 protein: CASSLEVSTDTQYF; CDR3 DNA: TGTGCCAGCAGTTTAGAAGTTAGCACAGATACGCAGTATTTT
J gene: TRBJ1-6; clone size: few; D gene: NA; V gene: TRBV6-5; CDR3 protein: CASSYRPGYNSPLHF; CDR3 DNA: TGTGCCAGCAGTTACCGTCCGGGGTATAATTCACCCCTCCACTTT
J gene: TRBJ2-4; clone size: few; D gene: TRBD1; V gene: TRBV4-3; CDR3 protein: CASSQGQGANIQYF; CDR3 DNA: TGCGCCAGCAGCCAAGGACAGGGGGCAAACATTCAGTACTTC
J gene: TRBJ2-3; clone size: many; D gene: NA; V gene: TRBV3-1; CDR3 protein: CASSHHADTQYF; CDR3 DNA: TGTGCCAGCAGCCACCACGCAGATACGCAGTATTTT
J gene: TRBJ1-1; clone size: NA; D gene: NA; V gene: TRBV28; CDR3 protein: CASFSVNTEAFF; CDR3 DNA: TGTGCCAGCTTCTCGGTGAACACTGAAGCTTTCTTT
J gene: TRBJ2-7; clone size: NA; D gene: NA; V gene: TRBV20-1; CDR3 protein: CSARVQSYEQYF; CDR3 DNA: TGCAGTGCTAGAGTACAGAGCTACGAGCAGTACTTC
J gene: TRBJ2-3; clone size: NA; D gene: TRBD1; V gene: TRBV7-2; CDR3 protein: CASRPGTGNTDTQYF; CDR3 DNA: TGTGCCAGCAGACCCGGGACAGGGAACACAGATACGCAGTATTTT
J gene: TRBJ2-3; clone size: NA; D gene: TRBD2; V gene: TRBV5-1; CDR3 protein: CASSPAGGTTLTDTQYF; CDR3 DNA: TGCGCCAGCAGCCCCGCCGGGGGGACTACTCTCACAGATACGCAGTATTTT
J gene: TRBJ2-7; clone size: few; D gene: NA; V gene: TRBV20-1; CDR3 protein: CSARLGGRYEQYF; CDR3 DNA: TGCAGTGCTAGATTGGGGGGTAGGTACGAGCAGTACTTC
J gene: TRBJ2-1; clone size: NA; D gene: TRBD2; V gene: TRBV30; CDR3 protein: CAWQNGLAGNEQFF; CDR3 DNA: TGTGCCTGGCAAAACGGACTAGCGGGAAATGAGCAGTTCTTC
J gene: TRBJ2-7; clone size: NA; D gene: TRBD1; V gene: TRBV27; CDR3 protein: CASSWGQGPYEQYF; CDR3 DNA: TGTGCCAGCAGTTGGGGACAGGGACCCTACGAGCAGTACTTC